This T cell receptor (beta chain) was recorded in a study of patients and donors after allogeneic stem cell transplantation. Each CDR3 protein is one row after TCRdb ran MiXCR on the RT-PCR reads. The table records 200,000 to 250,000 distinct CDR3 sequences, around 14% of them present only once. The V gene's germline CDR1 is SGHTA and CDR2 FQGNSA. This CDR3 contains 14 residues. V shed 1 base and J shed 5 bases, with 11 bases lying between them. Input material: blood, either unsorted or a sorted T cell fraction (not recorded which). The rearrangement uses TRBV7-2 and TRBJ2-5; D gene unclear. This TCR derives from a human donor who was either an allogeneic HSCT recipient or a stem cell or donor lymphocyte infusion donor (not recorded which). It is not recorded whose cells these are; they may come from a transplant donor. This chain's CDR3 is CASSLVSISETQYF. The CDR3 DNA is TGTGCCAGCAGCTTAGTCTCTATAAGTGAGACCCAGTACTTC.